Reported below is one TCR beta chain. Its cognate antigen is unknown. The sample comes from a study of cytomegalovirus exposure and HLA in healthy donors. Study-wide points: In an earlier analysis, in some 500 donors, most V segments appeared productive either ~87% or ~30% of the time. Later analysis suggested most CMV-associated TCR beta chains were HLA-restricted. Analysis performed later showed TCR beta chains linked to HLA being more clonally expanded than equally common others.

Amplification used 60 Vbeta primers and 13 Jbeta primers. The data were produced by immunoSEQ multiplex PCR, yet TCRdb's version contains in-frame clones alone and is incomplete. This table holds 60,000 to 75,000 clones. The CDR3 has 13 residues. CDR1 SGHRS and CDR2 YFSETQ come from the germline V gene. The V and J ends lost 4 bases and 2 bases, in that order; junction bases with no gene match: 2. The chain joins TRBV5-1 to TRBJ2-5, with 7 bases identical to TRBD2. Sequenced material: PBMCs. The sequence came from a female donor in good health and CMV-seropositive. The CDR3 DNA reads TGCGCCAGCAGCGGGGGACTACAAGAGACCCAGTACTTC. As protein: CASSGGLQETQYF.